This T cell receptor beta chain was captured in a study of control samples from healthy donors and cancer patients. The repertoire was sequenced with immunoSEQ multiplex PCR; TCRdb's copy has only in-frame clones and lacks some. The repertoire holds about 110,000 clones, with roughly 80% as singletons. The receptor comes from a woman between 45 and 60 years old in good health. The sample taken for sequencing was blood.

The CDR3 protein is CASRGQTDSYEQYF. Here the CDR3 DNA reads TGTGCCAGTAGGGGACAGACAGACTCCTACGAGCAGTACTTC. The chain carries TRBV19 and TRBJ2-7; TRBD1 matches at 7 bases. The germline gives CDR1 LNHDA, CDR2 SQIVND (reference sequence). The CDR3 runs to 14 residues. V lost 6 bases to trimming and J lost 0 bases; unmatched junction nucleotides: 5.